This T cell receptor (beta chain) comes out of a study of T cell clonality in common variable immunodeficiency. Overall study results and limits: Authors noted CVID clonality's cause needs subpopulation repertoire sequencing. TCRbeta clonality was increased in CVID versus healthy controls. In common variable immunodeficiency, TCR beta chains reportedly carried fewer deletions and N-nucleotide insertions.

Most patients and controls had Caucasian heritage. On this clone itself: The antigen is unknown. The read ends 3 residues early relative to the CDR3; the germline J gene fills the gap.

The CDR3 loop spans 15 amino acids. In germline, CDR1 is SGHKS, CDR2 YYEKEE (reference sequence). V was pared by 3 bases and J by 7 bases, with 9 bases of the junction left unmatched. Control and CVID samples contributed equal amounts of genomic DNA. Generated by immunoSEQ multiplex PCR, the TCRdb table keeps only in-frame clones and is missing some. The sample shows around 32,000 clones, none of them appearing just once. The sequenced sample was peripheral blood mononuclear cells. This TCR was recovered from a human donor with common variable immunodeficiency. The gene calls are TRBV5-5 and TRBJ1-5, with 8 bases that match TRBD1. CDR3 bases read: TGTGCCAGCAGCTATGGACAGGGAGGTTGGCAGCCC. Translated, it gives CASSYGQGGWQP. The complete CDR3 protein is CASSYGQGGWQPQHF.